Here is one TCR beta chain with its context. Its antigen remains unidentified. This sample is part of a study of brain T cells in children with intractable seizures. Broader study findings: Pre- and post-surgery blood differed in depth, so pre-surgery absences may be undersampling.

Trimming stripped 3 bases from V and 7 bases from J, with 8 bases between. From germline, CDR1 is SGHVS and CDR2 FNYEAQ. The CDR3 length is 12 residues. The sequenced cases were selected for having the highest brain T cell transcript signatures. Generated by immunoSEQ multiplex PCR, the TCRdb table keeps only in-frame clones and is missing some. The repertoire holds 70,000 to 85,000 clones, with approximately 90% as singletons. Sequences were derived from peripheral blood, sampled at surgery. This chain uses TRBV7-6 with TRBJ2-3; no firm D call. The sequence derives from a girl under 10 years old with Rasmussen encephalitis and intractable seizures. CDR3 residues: CASSLRRNTQYF. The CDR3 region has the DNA TGTGCCAGCAGCTTGCGGCGAAATACGCAGTATTTT.